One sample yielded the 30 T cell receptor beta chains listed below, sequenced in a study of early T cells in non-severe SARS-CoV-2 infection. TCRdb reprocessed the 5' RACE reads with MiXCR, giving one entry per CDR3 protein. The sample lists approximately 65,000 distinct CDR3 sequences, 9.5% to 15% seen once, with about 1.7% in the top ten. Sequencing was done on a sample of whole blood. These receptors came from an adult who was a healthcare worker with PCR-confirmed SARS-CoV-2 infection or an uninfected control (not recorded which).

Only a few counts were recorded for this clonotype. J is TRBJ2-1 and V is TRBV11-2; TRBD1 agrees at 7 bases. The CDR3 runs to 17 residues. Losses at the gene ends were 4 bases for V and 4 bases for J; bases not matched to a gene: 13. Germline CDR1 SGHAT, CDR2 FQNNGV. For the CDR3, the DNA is TGTGCCAGCAGCTCCACCCCATCGAGGGGGCTATACAATGAGCAGTTCTTC. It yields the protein CASSSTPSRGLYNEQFF.

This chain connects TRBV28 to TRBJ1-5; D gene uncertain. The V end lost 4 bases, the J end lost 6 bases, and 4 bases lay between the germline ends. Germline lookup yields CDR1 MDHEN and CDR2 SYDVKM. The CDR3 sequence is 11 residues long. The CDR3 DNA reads TGTGCCAGCAGTTCAAGTCAGCCCCAGCATTTT. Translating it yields CASSSSQPQHF.

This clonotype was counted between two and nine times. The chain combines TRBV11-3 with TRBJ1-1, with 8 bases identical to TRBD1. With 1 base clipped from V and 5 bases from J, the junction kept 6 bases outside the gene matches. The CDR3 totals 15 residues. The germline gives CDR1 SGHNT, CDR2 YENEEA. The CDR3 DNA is TGTGCCAGCAGCTTAGCCGGACAGGGCGGGACTGAAGCTTTCTTT. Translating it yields CASSLAGQGGTEAFF.

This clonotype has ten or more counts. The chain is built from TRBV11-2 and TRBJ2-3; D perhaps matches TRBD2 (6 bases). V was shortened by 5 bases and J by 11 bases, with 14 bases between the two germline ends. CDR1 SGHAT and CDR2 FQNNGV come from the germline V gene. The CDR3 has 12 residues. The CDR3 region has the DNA TGTGCCAGCAGCCGCGGGGCCGTGAGGCAGTATTTT. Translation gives CASSRGAVRQYF. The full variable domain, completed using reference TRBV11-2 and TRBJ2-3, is EAGVAQSPRYKIIEKRQSVAFWCNPISGHATLYWYQQILGQGPKLLIQFQNNGVVDDSQLPKDRFSAERLKGVDSTLKIQPAKLEDSAVYLCASSRGAVRQYFGPGTRLTVL.

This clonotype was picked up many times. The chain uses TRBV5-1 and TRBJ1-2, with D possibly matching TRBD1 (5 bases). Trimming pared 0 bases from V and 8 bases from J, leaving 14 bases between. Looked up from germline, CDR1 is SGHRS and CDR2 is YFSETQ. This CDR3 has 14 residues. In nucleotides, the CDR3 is TGCGCCAGCAGCTTGGAACCCAGGGTTTACGGCTACACCTTC. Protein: CASSLEPRVYGYTF.

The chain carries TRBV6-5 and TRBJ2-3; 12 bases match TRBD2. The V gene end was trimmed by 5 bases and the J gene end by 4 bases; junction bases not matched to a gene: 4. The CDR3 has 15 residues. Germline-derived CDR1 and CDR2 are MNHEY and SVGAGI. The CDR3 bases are TGTGCCAGCAGTCCTAGCGGGGGGGCCCCAGATACGCAGTATTTT. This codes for CASSPSGGAPDTQYF.

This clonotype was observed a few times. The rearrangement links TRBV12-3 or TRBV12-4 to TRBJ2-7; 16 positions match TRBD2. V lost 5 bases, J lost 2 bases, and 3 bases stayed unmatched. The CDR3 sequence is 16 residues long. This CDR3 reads CASSPGTSGGAYEQYF. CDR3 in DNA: TGTGCCAGCAGTCCCGGGACTAGCGGGGGGGCCTACGAGCAGTACTTC.

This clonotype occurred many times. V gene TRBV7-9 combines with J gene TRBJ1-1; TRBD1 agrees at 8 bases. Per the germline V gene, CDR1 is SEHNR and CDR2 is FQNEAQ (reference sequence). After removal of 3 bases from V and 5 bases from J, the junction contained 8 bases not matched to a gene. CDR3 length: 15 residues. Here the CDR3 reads CASSFAGGFLTEAFF. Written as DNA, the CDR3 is TGTGCCAGCAGCTTTGCAGGGGGCTTTTTGACTGAAGCTTTCTTT.

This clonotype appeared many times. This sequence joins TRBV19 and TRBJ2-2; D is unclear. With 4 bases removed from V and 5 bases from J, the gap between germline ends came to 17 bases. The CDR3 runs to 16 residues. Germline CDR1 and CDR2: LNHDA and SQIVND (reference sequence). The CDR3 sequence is CASSTYRNLRTGELFF. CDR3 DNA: TGTGCCAGTAGTACTTATCGAAATTTGAGAACCGGGGAGCTGTTTTTT.

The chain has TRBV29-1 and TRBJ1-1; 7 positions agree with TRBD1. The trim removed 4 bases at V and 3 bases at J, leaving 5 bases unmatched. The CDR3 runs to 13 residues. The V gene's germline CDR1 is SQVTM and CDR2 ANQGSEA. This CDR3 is CSVARGPDTEAFF. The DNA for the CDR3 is TGCAGCGTTGCAAGGGGGCCGGACACTGAAGCTTTCTTT.

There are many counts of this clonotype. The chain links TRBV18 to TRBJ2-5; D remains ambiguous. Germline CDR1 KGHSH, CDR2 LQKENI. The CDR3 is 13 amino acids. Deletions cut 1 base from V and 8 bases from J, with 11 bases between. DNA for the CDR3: TGTGCCAGCTCACCACAACGACATGTAACCCAGTACTTC. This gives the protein CASSPQRHVTQYF.

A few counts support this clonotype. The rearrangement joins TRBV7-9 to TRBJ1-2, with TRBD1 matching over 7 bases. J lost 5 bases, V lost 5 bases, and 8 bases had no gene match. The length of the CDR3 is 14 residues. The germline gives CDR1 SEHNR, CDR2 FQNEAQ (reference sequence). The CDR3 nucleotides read TGTGCCAGCAGCCGTGGACAGGACCTATATGGCTACACCTTC. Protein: CASSRGQDLYGYTF.

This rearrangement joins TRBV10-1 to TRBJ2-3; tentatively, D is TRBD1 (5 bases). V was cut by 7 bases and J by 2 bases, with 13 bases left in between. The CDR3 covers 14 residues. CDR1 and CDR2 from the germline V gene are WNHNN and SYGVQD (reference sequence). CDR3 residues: CASKGSEHTDTQYF. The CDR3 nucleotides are TGCGCCAGCAAGGGGTCCGAGCACACAGATACGCAGTATTTT.

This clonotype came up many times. This chain's CDR3 is CSATALQEGTQYF. Written as DNA, the CDR3 is TGCAGTGCCACGGCTTTGCAGGAGGGTACGCAGTATTTT. This rearrangement joins TRBV20-1 to TRBJ2-3, with D possibly TRBD2 on 6 matching bases. Trimming stripped 6 bases from V and 8 bases from J, with 18 bases between. CDR1 DFQATT and CDR2 SNEGSKA come from the germline V gene (reference sequence). CDR3 size: 13 residues.

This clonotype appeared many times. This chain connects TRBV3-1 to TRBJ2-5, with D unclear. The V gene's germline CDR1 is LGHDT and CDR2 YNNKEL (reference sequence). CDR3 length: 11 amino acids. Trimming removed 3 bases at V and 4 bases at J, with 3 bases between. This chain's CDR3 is CASSHGETQYF. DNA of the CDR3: TGTGCCAGCAGCCACGGAGAGACCCAGTACTTC.

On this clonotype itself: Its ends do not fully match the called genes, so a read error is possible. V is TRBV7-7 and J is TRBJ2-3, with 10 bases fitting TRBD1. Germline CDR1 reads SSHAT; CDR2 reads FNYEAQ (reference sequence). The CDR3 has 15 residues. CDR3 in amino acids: CASSFGQGDTDTQYF. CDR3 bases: TGTGCTAGCAGCTTTGGACAGGGGGATACAGATACGCAGTATTTT.

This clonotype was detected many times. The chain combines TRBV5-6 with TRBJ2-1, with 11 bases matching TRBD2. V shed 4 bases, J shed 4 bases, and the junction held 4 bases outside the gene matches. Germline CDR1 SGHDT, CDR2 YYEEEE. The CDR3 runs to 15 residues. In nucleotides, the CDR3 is TGTGCCAGCAGCGCCGGGACTAGCGGATACAATGAGCAGTTCTTC. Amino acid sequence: CASSAGTSGYNEQFF.

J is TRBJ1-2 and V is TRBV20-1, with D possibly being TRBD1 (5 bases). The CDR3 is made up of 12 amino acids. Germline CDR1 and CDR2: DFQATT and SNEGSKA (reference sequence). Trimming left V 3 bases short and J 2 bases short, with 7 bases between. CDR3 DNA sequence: TGCAGTGCTAGGACAGCAAACTATGGCTACACCTTC. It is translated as CSARTANYGYTF.

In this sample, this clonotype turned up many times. The CDR3 spells CASSPPMGRGDTQYF. The CDR3 nucleotides read TGTGCCAGCTCACCGCCGATGGGAAGGGGCGATACGCAGTATTTT. The V gene is TRBV18, the J gene TRBJ2-3, with D possibly being TRBD1 (5 bases). CDR3 length equals 15 residues. Trimming pared 3 bases from V and 6 bases from J, leaving 16 bases between. Germline V gives CDR1 KGHSH, CDR2 LQKENI.

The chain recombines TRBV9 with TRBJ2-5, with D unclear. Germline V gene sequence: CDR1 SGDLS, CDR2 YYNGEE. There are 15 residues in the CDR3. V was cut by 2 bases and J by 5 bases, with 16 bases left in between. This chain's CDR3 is CASSVKSGVGETQYF. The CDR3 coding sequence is TGTGCCAGCAGCGTCAAATCAGGTGTTGGGGAGACCCAGTACTTC.

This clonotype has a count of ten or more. CDR3 bases: TGTGCCTGGAGTGGGGGCGGGAGCTCCTACGAGCAGTACTTC. This translates into CAWSGGGSSYEQYF. V and J are TRBV30 and TRBJ2-7; 7 nucleotides align to TRBD2. The length of the CDR3 is 14 residues. The germline V gene has CDR1 GTSNPN and CDR2 SVGIG (reference sequence). V was pared by 1 base and J by 0 bases, with 3 bases of the junction left unmatched.

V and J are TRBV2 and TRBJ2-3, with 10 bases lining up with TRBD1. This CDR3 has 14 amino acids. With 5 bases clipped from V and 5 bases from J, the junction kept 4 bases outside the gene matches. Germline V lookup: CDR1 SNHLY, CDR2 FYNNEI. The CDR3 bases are TGTGCCAGCAGTCGACAGGGGGCTATAGATACGCAGTATTTT. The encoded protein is CASSRQGAIDTQYF.

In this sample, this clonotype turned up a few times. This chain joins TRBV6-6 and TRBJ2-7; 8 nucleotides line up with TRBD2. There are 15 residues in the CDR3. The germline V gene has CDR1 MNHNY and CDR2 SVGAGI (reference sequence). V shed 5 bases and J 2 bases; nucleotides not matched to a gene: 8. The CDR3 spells CASSPGGADTYEQYF. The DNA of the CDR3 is TGTGCCAGCAGTCCGGGAGGGGCCGATACCTACGAGCAGTACTTC.

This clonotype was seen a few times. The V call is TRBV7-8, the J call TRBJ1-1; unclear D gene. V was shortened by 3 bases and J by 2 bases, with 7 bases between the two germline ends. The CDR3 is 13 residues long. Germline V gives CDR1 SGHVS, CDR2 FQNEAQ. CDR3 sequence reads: CASSLALNTEAFF. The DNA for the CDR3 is TGTGCCAGCAGCTTGGCCCTAAACACTGAAGCTTTCTTT.

This CDR3 reads CASSPSGGLGEQYF. CDR3 DNA sequence: TGTGCCAGCAGCCCAAGCGGGGGCCTCGGCGAGCAGTACTTC. The chain recombines TRBV9 with TRBJ2-7, with 8 bases matching TRBD2. Per the germline V gene, CDR1 is SGDLS and CDR2 is YYNGEE. With 4 bases clipped from V and 6 bases from J, the junction kept 9 bases outside the gene matches. The CDR3 is 14 residues long.

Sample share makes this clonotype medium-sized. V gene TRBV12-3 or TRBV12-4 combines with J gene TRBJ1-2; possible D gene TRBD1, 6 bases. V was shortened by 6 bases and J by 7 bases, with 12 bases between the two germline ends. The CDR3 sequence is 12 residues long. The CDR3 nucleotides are TGTGCCAGCAGCCCCATGGGGGCTGGCTACACCTTC. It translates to CASSPMGAGYTF.

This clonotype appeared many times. The CDR3 reads CASSSSGPPNYGYTF. The CDR3 nucleotides are TGTGCCAGCAGCTCTTCAGGGCCACCTAACTATGGCTACACCTTC. The gene calls are TRBV9 and TRBJ1-2; D possibly corresponds to TRBD1 (5 bases). The CDR3 contains 15 residues. Germline V gene data show CDR1 as SGDLS and CDR2 as YYNGEE. V shed 4 bases and J shed 0 bases, with 13 bases lying between them.

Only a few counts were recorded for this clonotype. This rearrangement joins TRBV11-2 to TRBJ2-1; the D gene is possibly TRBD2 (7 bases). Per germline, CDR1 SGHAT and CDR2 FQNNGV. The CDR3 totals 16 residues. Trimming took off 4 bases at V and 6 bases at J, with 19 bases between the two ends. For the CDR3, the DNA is TGTGCCAGCAGCTCCCGGGGGGCGGGGGCCCTCAATGAGCAGTTCTTC. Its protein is CASSSRGAGALNEQFF.

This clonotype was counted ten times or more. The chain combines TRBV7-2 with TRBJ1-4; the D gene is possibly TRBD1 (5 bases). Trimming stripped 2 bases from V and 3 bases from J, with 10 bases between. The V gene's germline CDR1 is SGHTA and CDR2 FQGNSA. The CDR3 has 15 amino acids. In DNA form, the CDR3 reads TGTGCCAGCAGCTTATCGCCAGGGCCTAATGAAAAACTGTTTTTT. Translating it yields CASSLSPGPNEKLFF.

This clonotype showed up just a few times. The CDR3 DNA reads as TGCGCCAGCAGTGACTACACTGAAGCTTTCTTT. This gives the protein CASSDYTEAFF. The chain combines TRBV10-2 with TRBJ1-1; D is unclear. V gave up 3 bases and J gave up 3 bases, with 2 bases separating them. CDR1 is WSHSY, CDR2 SAAADI, per germline. The CDR3 has 11 residues.